A single T cell receptor (beta chain) is shown here with its context. Its antigen is not identified. CDR1 is DFQATT, CDR2 SNEGSKA, per germline (reference sequence). Trimming removed 0 bases at V and 10 bases at J, with 12 bases between. The CDR3 runs 12 residues. The entry originates in a study of blood T cells in healthy people across ages. Together with a sample-barcoded 5' primer, a J-beta primer mix was included in a second PCR lasting roughly 6 to 12 cycles. Every individual sample yielded 2.5 million or more paired-end reads (each containing CDR3). From the 5' RACE reads, TCRdb called clonotypes with MiXCR, one entry per CDR3 protein. The sample records roughly 1.9 million distinct CDR3 sequences, about two fifths being singletons. Findings and caveats of the study: Diversity estimates drawn from one million T cells were deemed underestimates.

The sequenced sample consisted of blood. The genes are TRBV20-1 and TRBJ1-2, with TRBD1 as a possible D gene (6 bases). This receptor was taken from a human donor in good health. CDR3 nucleotides: TGCAGTGCTAGAGATAGGGGGAGTGACTACACCTTC. Protein sequence: CSARDRGSDYTF.